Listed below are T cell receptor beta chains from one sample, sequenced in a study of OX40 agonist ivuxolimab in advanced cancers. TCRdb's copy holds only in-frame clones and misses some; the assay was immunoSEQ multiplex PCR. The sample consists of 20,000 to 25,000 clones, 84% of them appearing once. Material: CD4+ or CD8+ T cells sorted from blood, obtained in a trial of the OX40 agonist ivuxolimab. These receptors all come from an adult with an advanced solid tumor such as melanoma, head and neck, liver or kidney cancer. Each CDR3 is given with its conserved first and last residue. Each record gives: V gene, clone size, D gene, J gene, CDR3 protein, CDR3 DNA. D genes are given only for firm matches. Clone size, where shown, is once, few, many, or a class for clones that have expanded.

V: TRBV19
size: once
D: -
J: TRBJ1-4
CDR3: CASSKRTAGNEKLFF
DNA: TGTGCCAGTAGTAAACGGACAGCCGGAAATGAAAAACTGTTTTTT

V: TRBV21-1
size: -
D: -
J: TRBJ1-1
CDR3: CASSSRDRDFYTEAFF
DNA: TGTGCCAGCAGCTCCCGGGACAGGGACTTTTACACTGAAGCTTTCTTT

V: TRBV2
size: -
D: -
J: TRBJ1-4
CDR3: CASRLPGQKLFF
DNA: TGTGCCAGCCGACTGCCGGGACAAAAACTGTTTTTT

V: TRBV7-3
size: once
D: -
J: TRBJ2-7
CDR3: CASSLISDSYEQYF
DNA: TGTGCCAGCAGCTTGATTAGCGACTCCTACGAGCAGTACTTC

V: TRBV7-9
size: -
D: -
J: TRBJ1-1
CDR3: CASSLAEGTYTEAFF
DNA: TGTGCCAGCAGCTTAGCGGAGGGGACGTACACTGAAGCTTTCTTT

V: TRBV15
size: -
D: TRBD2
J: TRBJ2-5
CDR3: CATSRSRLAGGPETQYF
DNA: TGTGCCACCAGCAGATCCCGACTAGCCGGAGGGCCAGAGACCCAGTACTTC

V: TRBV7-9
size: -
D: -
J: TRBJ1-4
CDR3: CASSHNRAATNEKLFF
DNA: TGTGCCAGCAGCCATAACAGGGCTGCAACTAATGAAAAACTGTTTTTT

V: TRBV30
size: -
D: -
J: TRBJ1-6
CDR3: CAWGRGASPLHF
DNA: TGTGCCTGGGGCCGAGGGGCTTCACCCCTCCACTTT

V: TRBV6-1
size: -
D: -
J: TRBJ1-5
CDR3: CASRTDGSDNQPQHF
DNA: TGTGCCAGCAGGACTGACGGTTCCGACAATCAGCCCCAGCATTTT

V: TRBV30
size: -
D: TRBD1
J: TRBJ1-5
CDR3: CAWGTGWGQPQHF
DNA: TGTGCCTGGGGGACAGGGTGGGGGCAGCCCCAGCATTTT

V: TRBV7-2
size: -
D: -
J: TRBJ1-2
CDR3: CASSLGGSYGYTF
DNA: TGTGCCAGCAGCTTAGGGGGCAGTTATGGCTACACCTTC

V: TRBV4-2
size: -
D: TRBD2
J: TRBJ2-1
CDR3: CASSQGVAGGGGYNEQFF
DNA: TGTGCCAGCAGCCAAGGGGTAGCGGGGGGAGGAGGCTACAATGAGCAGTTCTTC

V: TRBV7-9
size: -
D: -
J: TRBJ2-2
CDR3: CASSFEGGFTGELFF
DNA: TGTGCCAGCAGCTTCGAAGGGGGATTTACCGGGGAGCTGTTTTTT

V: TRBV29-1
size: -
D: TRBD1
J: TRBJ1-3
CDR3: CSVQGAGGNTIYF
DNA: TGCAGCGTACAGGGGGCGGGAGGAAACACCATATATTTT

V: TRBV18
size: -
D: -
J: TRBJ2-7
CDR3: CASSPLDSTYEQYF
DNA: TGTGCCAGCTCACCACTGGACAGTACCTACGAGCAGTACTTC

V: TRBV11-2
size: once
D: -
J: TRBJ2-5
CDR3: CASSPRTSGLQETQYF
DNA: TGTGCCAGCAGCCCCCGGACGTCCGGCCTTCAAGAGACCCAGTACTTC

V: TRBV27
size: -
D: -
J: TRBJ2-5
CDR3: CASSFLQETQYF
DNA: TGTGCCAGCAGTTTTTTACAAGAGACCCAGTACTTC

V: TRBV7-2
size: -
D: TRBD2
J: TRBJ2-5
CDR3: CASSPVAGGQETQYF
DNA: TGTGCCAGCAGCCCGGTAGCGGGCGGGCAAGAGACCCAGTACTTC

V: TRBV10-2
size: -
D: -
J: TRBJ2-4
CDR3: CASSESAKNIQYF
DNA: TGCGCCAGCAGTGAGTCGGCCAAAAACATTCAGTACTTC

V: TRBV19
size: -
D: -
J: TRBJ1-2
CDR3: CASSIEVTGSLYGYTF
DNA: TGTGCCAGTAGTATAGAGGTGACAGGTTCCCTCTATGGCTACACCTTC

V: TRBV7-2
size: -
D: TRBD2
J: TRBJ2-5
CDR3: CASSLAPGLAGSQETQYF
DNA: TGTGCCAGCAGCTTAGCCCCAGGACTAGCGGGTTCCCAAGAGACCCAGTACTTC